This T cell receptor (beta chain) was found in a study of cytomegalovirus exposure and HLA in healthy donors. This clone showed up just once. The PCR ran on 60 Vbeta and 13 Jbeta primers. The assay was immunoSEQ multiplex PCR, and TCRdb's table has in-frame clones only and misses some. This table has 150,000 or so clones, roughly three quarters appearing once. Germline V gives CDR1 MDHEN, CDR2 SYDVKM. CDR3 length: 14 residues. Trimming removed 2 bases from V and 1 base from J, with 8 bases in between. The V and J genes are TRBV28 and TRBJ1-1; a weak D match, TRBD1 (6 bases). Sequencing used PBMCs. The receptor's source is a man aged 25-45 years in good health and CMV-seropositive. The CDR3 sequence is CASSLMDRNTEAFF. CDR3 sequence (DNA): TGTGCCAGCAGTTTAATGGACAGGAACACTGAAGCTTTCTTT.